This T cell receptor (beta chain) stems from a study of T-cell memory formation after mild COVID-19. Germline CDR1 and CDR2: LGHNA and YSLEER. This CDR3 contains 17 residues. Trimming removed 4 bases from V and 8 bases from J; junction bases left unmatched: 15. One entry per CDR3 protein, called by TCRdb with MiXCR from the 5' RACE reads. Found here are about 210,000 distinct CDR3 sequences, about 10% of them singletons; the top ten hold 2.5% to 3.5%. This clonotype was sampled from a man between 18 and 35 years old who had mild COVID-19 (a few samples of this study predate the infection). Cell type and time point are not known. Specimen: PBMCs or a T cell subset sorted from them (not recorded which). This sequence joins TRBV4-3 and TRBJ2-3, with 10 bases matching TRBD2. CDR3 protein: CASSLRAGGDSFTTQYF. In nucleotides, the CDR3 is TGCGCCAGCAGCCTGCGAGCGGGGGGGGATTCTTTTACTACGCAGTATTTT.